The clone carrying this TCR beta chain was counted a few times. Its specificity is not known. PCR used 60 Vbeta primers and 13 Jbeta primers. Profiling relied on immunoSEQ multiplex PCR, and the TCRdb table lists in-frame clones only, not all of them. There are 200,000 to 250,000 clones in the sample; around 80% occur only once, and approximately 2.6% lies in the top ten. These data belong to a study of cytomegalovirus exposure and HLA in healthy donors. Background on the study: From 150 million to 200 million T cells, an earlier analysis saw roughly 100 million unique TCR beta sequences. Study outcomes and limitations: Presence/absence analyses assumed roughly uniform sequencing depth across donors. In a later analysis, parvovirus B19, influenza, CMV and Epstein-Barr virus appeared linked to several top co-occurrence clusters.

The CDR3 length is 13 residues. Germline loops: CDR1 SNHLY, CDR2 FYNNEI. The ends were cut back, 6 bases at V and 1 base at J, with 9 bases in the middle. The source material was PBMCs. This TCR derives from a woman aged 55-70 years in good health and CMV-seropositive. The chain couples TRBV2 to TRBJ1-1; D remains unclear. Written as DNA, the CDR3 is TGTGCCAGCAGGCAGGCGGGGAACACTGAAGCTTTCTTT. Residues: CASRQAGNTEAFF.